This T cell receptor (beta chain) emerged from a study of blood T cell repertoires in COVID-19. Only in-frame clones appear in the TCRdb table, and some are missing; sequencing was by immunoSEQ multiplex PCR. The sample holds 150,000 to 200,000 clones, 70% to 90% seen once. The germline CDR1 and CDR2 sequences are SGHAT and FQNNGV. The CDR3 contains 13 residues. V was cut by 5 bases and J by 7 bases, with 12 bases left in between. This receptor was identified in a middle-aged man who had recovered from COVID-19. This sequence joins TRBV11-2 and TRBJ1-5; no definite D call. The sequenced sample was PBMCs or T cells enriched from blood (not recorded which). This CDR3 reads CASSRNAGQPQHF. The CDR3 DNA follows: TGTGCCAGCAGCCGCAACGCGGGACAGCCCCAGCATTTT.